Only a few counts were recorded for the clone carrying this T cell receptor (beta chain). Its antigen is not known. Through a sample-barcoded 5' primer and a J-beta primer mix, a second PCR was run for about 7 to 12 cycles. A tag from a template-switch adaptor with 12 random nucleotides marked each cDNA molecule. TCRdb called the 5' RACE reads again in MiXCR, with one record for every CDR3 protein. The data show around 1.5 million distinct CDR3 sequences, 55% to 75% seen once. The data originate from a study of blood T cells in healthy people across ages. Trimming removed 5 bases at V and 7 bases at J, with 11 bases between. CDR1 is MNHEY and CDR2 is SMNVEV in the germline V gene (reference sequence). CDR3 size: 12 residues. Findings and caveats of the study: Investigators treated diversity estimates from one million T cells as underestimates.

What was sequenced was blood. This sequence originates from a man younger than 35 in good health. The chain recombines TRBV27 with TRBJ1-1; D possibly corresponds to TRBD1 (6 bases). CDR3 residues: CASSPIRGEAFF. The DNA for the CDR3 is TGTGCCAGCAGTCCAATCAGGGGTGAAGCTTTCTTT.